This is a list of T cell receptor beta chains from one sample in a study of cytomegalovirus exposure and HLA in healthy donors. Method: immunoSEQ multiplex PCR; TCRdb's copy keeps in-frame clones and lacks some. The data show about 160,000 clones, with around 76% seen just once and approximately 1.4% held by the top ten. Sequencing input: PBMCs. These receptors were taken from a man aged 55 to 70 in good health and CMV-seronegative. Both conserved end residues are part of each CDR3. Clone size is stated in some rows and not others, as once, few, many or a class when expanded.

abundance | j_gene | v_gene | CDR3aa
NA | TRBJ1-5 | TRBV29-1 | CSVVGQAGAPQHF
NA | TRBJ2-7 | TRBV28 | CASRSSTGSYEQYF
NA | TRBJ1-5 | TRBV28 | CATNTDRGRNQPQHF
once | TRBJ2-3 | TRBV7-3 | CASSLSPGTDTQYF
once | TRBJ2-2 | TRBV7-6 | CASSLIGQGLHTGELFF
NA | NA | TRBV7-2 | CASSYSFLREQYF
NA | TRBJ1-1 | TRBV20-1 | CSALLRGFAFF
NA | TRBJ2-1 | TRBV5-1 | CASSLGNSGNDEQFF
NA | TRBJ1-5 | TRBV28 | CASSSNQWLKNNQPQHF
NA | TRBJ1-2 | TRBV15 | CATSRDQVVTVEGYTF
NA | TRBJ2-5 | TRBV7-8 | CASSWAPGGTETQYF
once | TRBJ1-1 | TRBV5-1 | CASSLTGSMNTEAFF
NA | TRBJ1-2 | TRBV5-4 | CASSLTGFYTF
NA | TRBJ2-7 | TRBV4-1 | CASSRALAPSYEQYF
NA | TRBJ2-3 | TRBV28 | CASSFNSRDTQYF
NA | TRBJ1-5 | TRBV27 | CASGHIKGTGVLQPQHF
few | TRBJ1-1 | TRBV7-9 | CASSLGQGSFF
NA | TRBJ1-5 | TRBV30 | CAWSVGLSSNQPQHF
NA | TRBJ2-7 | TRBV27 | CASSLGTGAYEQYF
NA | TRBJ1-4 | TRBV25-1 | CASSAYRGGYEKLFF
NA | TRBJ1-4 | TRBV9 | CASSVALGATNEKLFF
NA | TRBJ2-1 | TRBV2 | CAGRRGDTTLYNEQFF
NA | TRBJ1-1 | TRBV10-3 | CAIRGQSRLNTEAFF
NA | TRBJ2-7 | TRBV10-3 | CAISELTKTSGSFSYEQYF